Here is one T cell receptor (beta chain) with its context. The record originates from a study of CD4+ T cells in melanoma. Sequencing was performed with immunoSEQ multiplex PCR; in TCRdb, only in-frame clones are kept and a portion is missing. There are 13,000 or so clones in the sample; about three quarters occur only once, and approximately 11% lies in the top ten. CDR1 is LNHNV and CDR2 is YYDKDF in the germline V gene (reference sequence). This CDR3 is 14 amino acids long. V shed 5 bases and J shed 7 bases, with 17 bases lying between them. The sequenced sample consisted of cells from a culture (not recorded whether cultured in vitro). The sequence came from a human donor with melanoma. V is TRBV15 and J is TRBJ1-2; D may be TRBD1 (5 bases). The CDR3 bases are TGTGCCACCAGCGACGCGCCAGGGCTCCGTGGCTACACCTTC. Amino acid sequence: CATSDAPGLRGYTF.